Below are 31 T cell receptor beta chains sequenced from a single sample in a study of brain T cells in children with intractable seizures. Documented time point: blood from clinic visit 5 months post-surgery; TSC patient then seizure free. Produced via immunoSEQ multiplex PCR; TCRdb's table is partial and in-frame only. The top ten clones hold roughly 5.8% of a sample with about 340,000 clones, 93% of them seen once. Sequencing used peripheral blood, obtained more than 4 months after surgery. The source of these receptors is a boy less than two years old with tuberous sclerosis and intractable seizures.

CDR3 amino acids: CASSTSYEQYF. The CDR3 DNA reads TGTGCCAGCAGTACTTCCTACGAGCAGTACTTC. The rearrangement links TRBV28 to TRBJ2-7; no definite D call. The CDR3 extends over 11 amino acids. Between the trimmed V and J ends, which lost 5 bases and 1 base, there was a span of 3 bases. Germline-derived CDR1 and CDR2 are MDHEN and SYDVKM.

This chain joins TRBV5-1 and TRBJ1-2; 10 nucleotides align to TRBD1. Germline V lookup: CDR1 SGHRS, CDR2 YFSETQ. The length of the CDR3 is 14 residues. Unmatched junction bases numbered 0, after V lost 0 bases and J lost 4 bases. In DNA, the CDR3 is TGCGCCAGCAGCTTGGGGACAGGGGGCTATGGCTACACCTTC. Residues: CASSLGTGGYGYTF.

The rearrangement joins TRBV7-3 to TRBJ2-1; 10 bases agree with TRBD2. CDR1 SGHTA and CDR2 FQGTGA come from the germline V gene. The CDR3 extends over 16 amino acids. J was trimmed by 4 bases and V by 1 base; bases with no gene match: 4. The CDR3 reads CASSLIASGSYNEQFF. CDR3 nucleotide sequence: TGTGCCAGCAGCTTAATAGCTAGCGGGAGTTACAATGAGCAGTTCTTC.

The CDR3 sequence: CASSPTEYYGYTF. CDR3 coding DNA: TGTGCCAGCAGTCCGACCGAGTACTATGGCTACACCTTC. This chain joins TRBV12-3 or TRBV12-4 and TRBJ1-2; D is uncertain. This CDR3 is 13 amino acids long. The V end lost 5 bases, the J end lost 3 bases, and 10 bases lay between the germline ends.

On this clone: Within the sample, other DNA sequences also encode this same CDR3. J is TRBJ1-1 and V is TRBV7-2; 7 bases map to TRBD1. Trimming at V came to 6 bases and at J to 1 base, leaving 2 bases not matched to a gene. Germline V gene data show CDR1 as SGHTA and CDR2 as FQGNSA. CDR3 size: 13 residues. The CDR3 region has the DNA TGTGCCAGCAGTCGGACAGGGAACACTGAAGCTTTCTTT. This codes for CASSRTGNTEAFF. Full variable domain (missing parts from reference TRBV7-2 and TRBJ1-1): GAGVSQSPSNKVTEKGKDVELRCDPISGHTALYWYRQSLGQGLEFLIYFQGNSAPDKSGLPSDRFSAERTGGSVSTLTIQRTQQEDSAVYLCASSRTGNTEAFFGQGTRLTVV.

This rearrangement joins TRBV24-1 to TRBJ2-2; D possibly corresponds to TRBD2 (5 bases). This CDR3 is built from 17 residues. The germline CDR1 and CDR2 sequences are KGHDR and SFDVKD. V lost 5 bases, J lost 5 bases, and 20 bases lay in between. The CDR3 sequence: CATSGLLDLGETGELFF. The CDR3 nucleotides read TGTGCCACCAGTGGACTACTAGACCTCGGGGAAACCGGGGAGCTGTTTTTT.

The rearrangement joins TRBV7-3 to TRBJ1-3; D call uncertain. CDR3 length: 17 amino acids. The V end was cut by 2 bases, the J end by 1 base, with 15 bases between. Germline CDR1 and CDR2: SGHTA and FQGTGA. CDR3 bases: TGTGCCAGCAGCTTAGGAGGAACCGCCGGGTCTGGAAACACCATATATTTT. This translates into CASSLGGTAGSGNTIYF.

J is TRBJ2-6 and V is TRBV6-5, with D perhaps matching TRBD1 (5 bases). This CDR3 is 15 amino acids long. Per germline, CDR1 MNHEY and CDR2 SVGAGI. Trimming removed 7 bases from V and 2 bases from J, with 12 bases in between. CDR3: CASIQGSAGANVLTF. CDR3 DNA sequence: TGTGCCAGCATCCAGGGATCAGCTGGGGCCAACGTCCTGACTTTC.

The chain uses TRBV3-1 (or the pseudogene TRBV3-2) and TRBJ2-3; no definite D call. This CDR3 contains 15 residues. CDR1 is LGHDT, CDR2 YNNKEL, per germline (reference sequence). The V end was cut by 1 base, the J end by 5 bases, with 13 bases between. Here the CDR3 reads CASSQAPVGIDTQYF. The DNA of the CDR3 is TGTGCCAGCAGCCAAGCTCCTGTGGGGATAGATACGCAGTATTTT.

The chain employs TRBV18 and TRBJ1-2; no definite D call. This CDR3 contains 13 residues. Germline V CDR1 and CDR2: KGHSH, LQKENI. Trimming pared 2 bases from V and 4 bases from J, leaving 8 bases between. CDR3: CASSPKDGYGYTF. CDR3 DNA sequence: TGTGCCAGCTCACCAAAGGACGGCTATGGCTACACCTTC.

This clone has only one observation. J is TRBJ2-2 and V is TRBV5-4, with 13 bases fitting TRBD2. This CDR3 is 16 amino acids long. CDR1 is SGHNT and CDR2 is YYREEE in the germline V gene (reference sequence). V was pared by 4 bases and J by 1 base, with 1 base of the junction left unmatched. This chain's CDR3 is CASSRLAGGNTGELFF. CDR3 DNA sequence: TGTGCCAGCAGCCGACTAGCGGGGGGGAACACCGGGGAGCTGTTTTTT. Full variable domain (rest looked up from reference TRBV5-4 and TRBJ2-2): ETGVTQSPTHLIKTRGQQVTLRCSSQSGHNTVSWYQQALGQGPQFIFQYYREEENGRGNFPPRFSGLQFPNYSSELNVNALELDDSALYLCASSRLAGGNTGELFFGEGSRLTVL.

The chain combines TRBV30 with TRBJ2-3; a possible D gene is TRBD2 (5 bases). CDR3 size: 14 residues. The germline V gene has CDR1 GTSNPN and CDR2 SVGIG (reference sequence). V lost 2 bases to trimming and J lost 0 bases, with 9 bases between them. The CDR3 loop reads CAWSTERSTDTQYF. The CDR3 coding sequence is TGTGCCTGGAGTACAGAGCGGAGCACAGATACGCAGTATTTT.

The chain has TRBV24-1 and TRBJ2-2; D call uncertain. The V gene lost 8 bases and the J gene lost 3 bases, with 9 bases spanning the gap. CDR3 size: 13 residues. Germline V gene lookup returns CDR1 KGHDR and CDR2 SFDVKD. The CDR3 sequence: CATKGGDTGELFF. CDR3 nucleotides: TGTGCCACCAAAGGTGGGGACACCGGGGAGCTGTTTTTT.

This rearrangement joins TRBV28 to TRBJ2-5; TRBD2 might be the D (6 bases). The CDR3 loop spans 14 amino acids. V was shortened by 6 bases and J by 5 bases, with 16 bases between the two germline ends. Germline values: CDR1 MDHEN, CDR2 SYDVKM. The CDR3: CASSPPRGWETQYF. CDR3 bases: TGTGCCAGCAGCCCCCCCCGGGGGTGGGAGACCCAGTACTTC. The entire variable domain, with the rest obtained from reference TRBV28 and TRBJ2-5, is as follows: DVKVTQSSRYLVKRTGEKVFLECVQDMDHENMFWYRQDPGLGLRLIYFSYDVKMKEKGDIPEGYSVSREKKERFSLILESASTNQTSMYLCASSPPRGWETQYFGPGTRLLVL.

Regarding this clone: Other DNA sequences within the sample encode an identical CDR3. DNA of the CDR3: TGTGCCAGCAGCCTATCCGCCGGCACCGGGGAGCTGTTTTTT. Amino acid sequence: CASSLSAGTGELFF. This chain links TRBV7-3 with TRBJ2-2; D gene ambiguous. This CDR3 has 14 amino acids. Trimming shortened V by 5 bases and J by 4 bases, and 11 bases separated the two germline ends. Germline-derived CDR1 and CDR2 are SGHTA and FQGTGA.

The gene calls are TRBV19 and TRBJ1-5; 9 positions match TRBD1. With V trimmed by 3 bases and J by 4 bases, 13 bases remained unmatched. The CDR3 runs to 18 residues. Germline V gene sequence: CDR1 LNHDA, CDR2 SQIVND (reference sequence). CDR3 region: CASSIFGGTGSQNQPQHF. The DNA for the CDR3 is TGTGCCAGTAGTATCTTCGGTGGGACAGGGTCCCAGAATCAGCCCCAGCATTTT.

V usage is TRBV5-1 and J usage is TRBJ2-5; the D gene is possibly TRBD2 (5 bases). CDR3 length equals 14 residues. The V end lost 3 bases, the J end lost 1 base, and 10 bases lay between the germline ends. Germline V lookup: CDR1 SGHRS, CDR2 YFSETQ. CDR3 DNA: TGCGCCAGCAGCTCGCGGACTTTCCAAGAGACCCAGTACTTC. Residues: CASSSRTFQETQYF.

V gene TRBV5-8 combines with J gene TRBJ1-1; 9 nucleotides match TRBD1. CDR3 length: 14 amino acids. CDR1 SGHTS and CDR2 YDEGEE come from the germline V gene. V dropped 4 bases and J dropped 11; count of bases not matched to a gene: 12. The chain's CDR3 is CASSRRTGVVWAFF. CDR3 in DNA: TGTGCCAGCAGCCGGAGGACAGGGGTAGTATGGGCTTTCTTT. The entire variable domain, with the rest obtained from reference TRBV5-8 and TRBJ1-1, is as follows: EAGVTQSPTHLIKTRGQQATLRCSPISGHTSVYWYQQALGLGLQFLLWYDEGEERNRGNFPPRFSGRQFPNYSSELNVNALELEDSALYLCASSRRTGVVWAFFGQGTRLTVV.

The J gene is TRBJ2-3, the V gene TRBV19; 7 bases agree with TRBD2. CDR1 and CDR2 from the germline V gene are LNHDA and SQIVND (reference sequence). The CDR3 spans 17 residues. The trim removed 5 bases at V and 2 bases at J, leaving 13 bases unmatched. The CDR3 reads CASSPAPRGLTTDTQYF. The CDR3, as DNA: TGTGCCAGTAGTCCTGCCCCGAGGGGACTAACCACAGATACGCAGTATTTT.

V gene TRBV19 combines with J gene TRBJ2-1; D is tentatively TRBD1 or TRBD2 (5 bases each). V lost 5 bases, J lost 5 bases, and 10 bases lay in between. The germline CDR1 and CDR2 sequences are LNHDA and SQIVND (reference sequence). The CDR3 contains 13 residues. In DNA form, the CDR3 reads TGTGCCAGTAGTCCGGGACCAAACAATGAGCAGTTCTTC. Residues: CASSPGPNNEQFF.

V is TRBV27 and J is TRBJ2-3, with 7 bases aligning to TRBD1. The CDR3 runs to 17 residues. Losses at the gene ends were 1 base for V and 7 bases for J; bases not matched to a gene: 14. CDR1 and CDR2 (germline): MNHEY, SMNVEV (reference sequence). The CDR3 nucleotides read TGTGCCAGCAGTTTATATTCCGGAGTTACAGGGGTTAATACGCAGTATTTT. Translated: CASSLYSGVTGVNTQYF.

The rearrangement links TRBV9 to TRBJ2-1, with TRBD2 identical over 12 bases. The J segment lost 7 bases and the V segment lost 2 bases, leaving 4 bases of the junction unmatched. Germline CDR1 and CDR2: SGDLS and YYNGEE. The CDR3 covers 15 residues. DNA for the CDR3: TGTGCCAGCAGCGTCGGGACTAGCGGGTTAAATGAGCAGTTCTTC. Translating it yields CASSVGTSGLNEQFF.

The chain joins TRBV28 to TRBJ1-2; weak D call: TRBD1 (6 bases). This CDR3 is 17 amino acids long. The germline V and J ends were trimmed by 1 base and 3 bases, with 18 bases remaining between them. Germline values: CDR1 MDHEN, CDR2 SYDVKM. The CDR3 sequence is CASSLFLTGAVDYGYTF. The CDR3 coding sequence is TGTGCCAGCAGTTTATTCCTAACGGGGGCGGTCGACTATGGCTACACCTTC.

V is TRBV7-9 and J is TRBJ2-7; 9 nucleotides align to TRBD2. Germline-derived CDR1 and CDR2 are SEHNR and FQNEAQ (reference sequence). Germline trimming cut 2 bases from V and 5 bases from J; bases unmatched to any gene: 7. The CDR3 consists of 15 residues. In nucleotides, the CDR3 is TGTGCCAGCAGCTTAATCAGTAGCGGGAGACACGAGCAGTACTTC. Its protein is CASSLISSGRHEQYF. The variable domain in full, completed from reference TRBV7-9 and TRBJ2-7, reads DTGVSQNPRHKITKRGQNVTFRCDPISEHNRLYWYRQTLGQGPEFLTYFQNEAQLEKSRLLSDRFSAERPKGSFSTLEIQRTEQGDSAMYLCASSLISSGRHEQYFGPGTRLTVT.

V usage is TRBV28 and J usage is TRBJ2-1; 8 positions match TRBD2. The CDR3 runs to 15 residues. Germline loops: CDR1 MDHEN, CDR2 SYDVKM. V shed 6 bases and J 1 base; nucleotides not matched to a gene: 5. This chain's CDR3 is CASSRAGESYNEQFF. The CDR3 DNA sequence: TGTGCCAGCAGCCGAGCGGGAGAGTCCTACAATGAGCAGTTCTTC.

V and J are TRBV5-6 and TRBJ2-3; TRBD2 matches 7 bases. This CDR3 comprises 15 residues. Germline lookup yields CDR1 SGHDT and CDR2 YYEEEE. The J segment lost 4 bases and the V segment lost 0 bases, leaving 5 bases of the junction unmatched. In DNA, the CDR3 is TGTGCCAGCAGCTTGGGGGCGGGAGATGCAGATACGCAGTATTTT. It codes for CASSLGAGDADTQYF. Full variable domain (outside the CDR3, taken from reference TRBV5-6 and TRBJ2-3): DAGVTQSPTHLIKTRGQQVTLRCSPKSGHDTVSWYQQALGQGPQFIFQYYEEEERQRGNFPDRFSGHQFPNYSSELNVNALLLGDSALYLCASSLGAGDADTQYFGPGTRLTVL.

This clone was observed a few times. V is TRBV6-6 and J is TRBJ1-1, with D uncertain. The germline V gene has CDR1 MNHNY and CDR2 SVGAGI (reference sequence). The CDR3 sequence is 11 residues long. V was clipped by 2 bases and J by 3 bases, with 1 base between them. The CDR3 loop is CASSYDTEAFF. The CDR3, as DNA: TGTGCCAGCAGTTACGACACTGAAGCTTTCTTT.

The V and J genes are TRBV18 and TRBJ1-2, with no clear D. The CDR3 is 13 residues long. Germline lookup yields CDR1 KGHSH and CDR2 LQKENI. Trimming left V 2 bases short and J 6 bases short, with 10 bases between. DNA for the CDR3: TGTGCCAGCTCACCATCCCGAGGGAATGGCTACACCTTC. Residues: CASSPSRGNGYTF.

As regards this clone: The same CDR3 is also encoded by other DNA sequences in this sample. This chain links TRBV5-1 with TRBJ2-1; 8 bases align to TRBD1. This CDR3 has 14 amino acids. Losses at the gene ends were 1 base for V and 6 bases for J; bases not matched to a gene: 3. In germline, CDR1 is SGHRS, CDR2 YFSETQ. CDR3 amino acids: CASSLQTGGNEQFF. The CDR3 DNA follows: TGCGCCAGCAGCTTGCAAACAGGGGGCAATGAGCAGTTCTTC.

The chain employs TRBV2 and TRBJ1-2, with 10 bases aligning to TRBD1. The CDR3 runs 13 residues. In germline, CDR1 is SNHLY, CDR2 FYNNEI. V shed 11 bases and J 8 bases; nucleotides not matched to a gene: 11. For the CDR3, the DNA is TGTGCCGACCGTCGACAGGGGGCGAGCGGCTACACCTTC. Translating it yields CADRRQGASGYTF.

The chain employs TRBV2 and TRBJ1-2, with 9 bases aligning to TRBD1. The CDR3 has 14 amino acids. The trim removed 6 bases at V and 4 bases at J, leaving 6 bases unmatched. Germline V gives CDR1 SNHLY, CDR2 FYNNEI. The CDR3 coding sequence is TGTGCCAGCAGACCGGGACAGGGAGGCTATGGCTACACCTTC. Translated, it gives CASRPGQGGYGYTF. The full variable domain, rest sourced from reference TRBV2 and TRBJ1-2, is EPEVTQTPSHQVTQMGQEVILRCVPISNHLYFYWYRQILGQKVEFLVSFYNNEISEKSEIFDDQFSVERPDGSNFTLKIRSTKLEDSAMYFCASRPGQGGYGYTFGSGTRLTVV.